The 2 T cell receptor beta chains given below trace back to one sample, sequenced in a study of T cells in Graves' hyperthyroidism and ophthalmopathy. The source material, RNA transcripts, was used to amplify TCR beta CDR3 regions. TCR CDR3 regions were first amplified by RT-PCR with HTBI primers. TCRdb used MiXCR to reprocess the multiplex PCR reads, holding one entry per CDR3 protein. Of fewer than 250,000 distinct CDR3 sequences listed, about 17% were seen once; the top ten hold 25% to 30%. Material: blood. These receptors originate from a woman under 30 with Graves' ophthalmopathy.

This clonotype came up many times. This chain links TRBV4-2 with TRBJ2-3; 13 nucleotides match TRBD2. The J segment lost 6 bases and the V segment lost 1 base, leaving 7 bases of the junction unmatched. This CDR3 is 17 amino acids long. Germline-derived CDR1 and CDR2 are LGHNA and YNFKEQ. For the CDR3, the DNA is TGTGCCAGCAGCCAAGGGGGTGGACTAGCGGGAGACGATACGCAGTATTTT. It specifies CASSQGGGLAGDDTQYF.

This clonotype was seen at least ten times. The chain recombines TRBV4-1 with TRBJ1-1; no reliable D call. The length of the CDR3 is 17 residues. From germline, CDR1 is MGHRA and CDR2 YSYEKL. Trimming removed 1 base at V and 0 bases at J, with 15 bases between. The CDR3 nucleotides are TGCGCCAGCAGCCAAGTTCCTAGCACGGCGATGAACACTGAAGCTTTCTTT. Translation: CASSQVPSTAMNTEAFF.